This T cell receptor beta chain was sequenced in a study of cytomegalovirus exposure and HLA in healthy donors. Notes on the study in general: Most TCR sequences proved rare, with some public TCRs found in many donors. Subsequent analysis revealed that first-cohort TCR clusters tended to co-occur in the approximately 120 validation repertoires.

To note about this clone: What it binds is not known.

V lost 2 bases and J lost 4, with 12 bases in between. Germline V gene data show CDR1 as SGDLS and CDR2 as YYNGEE. CDR3 length: 15 residues. Sequencing was performed with immunoSEQ multiplex PCR; in TCRdb, only in-frame clones are kept and a portion is missing. The data show under 100,000 clones, 96% seen once. The validation cohort, a group of 100 to 150 subjects, included the donors and was separate from the roughly 670-subject first cohort. This chain joins TRBV9 and TRBJ2-2; D might be TRBD2 (5 bases). The sequenced sample was PBMCs. This sequence was found in a man aged 18 to 29 in good health and CMV-seronegative. The DNA of the CDR3 is TGTGCCAGCAGCGTGCTTGGGAGAGCCACCGGGGAGCTGTTTTTT. This gives the protein CASSVLGRATGELFF.